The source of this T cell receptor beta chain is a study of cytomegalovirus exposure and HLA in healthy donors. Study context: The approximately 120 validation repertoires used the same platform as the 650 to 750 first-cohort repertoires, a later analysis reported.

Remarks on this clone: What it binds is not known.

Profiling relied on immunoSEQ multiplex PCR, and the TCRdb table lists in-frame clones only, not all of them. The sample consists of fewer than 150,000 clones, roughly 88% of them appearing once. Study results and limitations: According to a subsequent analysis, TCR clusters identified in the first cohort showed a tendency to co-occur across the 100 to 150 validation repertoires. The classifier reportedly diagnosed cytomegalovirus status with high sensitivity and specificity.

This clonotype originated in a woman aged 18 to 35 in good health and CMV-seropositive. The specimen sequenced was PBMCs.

CDR3 sequence reads: CASSQWGDQPQHF. The CDR3, as DNA: TGTGCCAGCAGCCAATGGGGAGATCAGCCCCAGCATTTT. The chain employs TRBV16 and TRBJ1-5; D not resolved. The CDR3 totals 13 residues. V lost 1 base and J lost 5, with 6 bases in between. In germline, CDR1 is KGHSY, CDR2 FQNENV.